Given below is one TCR beta chain in context. The data were taken from a study of T cell responses to AZD1222 COVID-19 vaccine. Trimming took off 5 bases at V and 3 bases at J, with 4 bases between the two ends. The CDR3 is 12 amino acids. Germline lookup yields CDR1 SGHAT and CDR2 FQNNGV. The repertoire was sequenced with immunoSEQ multiplex PCR; TCRdb's copy has only in-frame clones and lacks some. This sample has 72,000 or so clones, with roughly 85% found just once. The sequencing here drew on peripheral blood, taken on day 0 of AZD1222 vaccination. The V and J genes are TRBV11-2 and TRBJ2-2; no clear D. The sequence came from an adult in good health. This chain's CDR3 is CASSLHTGELFF. The CDR3 DNA is TGTGCCAGCAGCCTTCACACCGGGGAGCTGTTTTTT.